This TCR beta chain was profiled in a study of CD8 T cells in Susac syndrome. The CD8+ and CD4+ T cells were isolated magnetically using a negative isolation approach, whereas the TEMRA cells were enriched by FACS. Deletions cut 4 bases from V and 6 bases from J, with 11 bases between. This CDR3 has 13 residues. CDR1 LGHDT and CDR2 YNNKEL come from the germline V gene (reference sequence). A quantity of 0.5 to 1 ug RNA underwent reverse transcription using random hexamers. TCRdb processed the immunoSEQ multiplex PCR reads anew with MiXCR; each CDR3 protein has one entry. The sample consists of approximately 110,000 distinct CDR3 sequences, more than 90% of them appearing once.

Sequenced sample: CD4+ T cells from PBMCs. This chain connects TRBV3-1 to TRBJ2-3; the D is unclear. The origin of this receptor is a human donor in good health. DNA of the CDR3: TGTGCCAGCAGCCCATCACCCGCGGATACGCAGTATTTT. It specifies CASSPSPADTQYF.